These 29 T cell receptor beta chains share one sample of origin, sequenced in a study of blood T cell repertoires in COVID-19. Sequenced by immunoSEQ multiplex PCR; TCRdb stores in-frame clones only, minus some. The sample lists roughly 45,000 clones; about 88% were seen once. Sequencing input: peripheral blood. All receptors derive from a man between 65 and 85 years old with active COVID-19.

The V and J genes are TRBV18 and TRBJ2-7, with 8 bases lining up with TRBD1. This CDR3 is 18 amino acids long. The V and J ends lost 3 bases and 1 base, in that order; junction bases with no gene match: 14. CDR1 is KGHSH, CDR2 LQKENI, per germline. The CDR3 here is CASSPLSAGGRGSYEQYF. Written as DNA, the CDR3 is TGTGCCAGCTCACCTTTATCTGCAGGGGGCCGCGGGTCCTACGAGCAGTACTTC.

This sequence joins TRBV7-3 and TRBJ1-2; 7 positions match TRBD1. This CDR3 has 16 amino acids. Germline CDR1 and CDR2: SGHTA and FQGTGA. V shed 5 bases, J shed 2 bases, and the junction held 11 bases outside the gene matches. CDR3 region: CASSQTGTGVNYGYTF. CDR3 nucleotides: TGTGCCAGCAGCCAAACGGGTACAGGGGTAAACTATGGCTACACCTTC.

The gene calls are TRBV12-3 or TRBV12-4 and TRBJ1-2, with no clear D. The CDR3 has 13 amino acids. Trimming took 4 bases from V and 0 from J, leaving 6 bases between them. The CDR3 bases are TGTGCCAGCAGTTCCGGGACTAACTATGGCTACACCTTC. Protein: CASSSGTNYGYTF.

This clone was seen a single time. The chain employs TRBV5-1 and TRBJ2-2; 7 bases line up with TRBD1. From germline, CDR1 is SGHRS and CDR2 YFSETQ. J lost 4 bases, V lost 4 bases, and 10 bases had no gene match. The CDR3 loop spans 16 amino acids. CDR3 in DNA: TGCGCCAGCAGCCTCCAGGGGGTAGGGGGCACCGGGGAGCTGTTTTTT. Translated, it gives CASSLQGVGGTGELFF.

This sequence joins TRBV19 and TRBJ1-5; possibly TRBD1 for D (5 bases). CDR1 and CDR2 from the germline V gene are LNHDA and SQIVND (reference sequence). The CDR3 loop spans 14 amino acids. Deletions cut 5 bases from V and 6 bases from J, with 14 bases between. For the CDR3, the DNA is TGTGCCAGTAGTGGAGGGGTCTTAGTTCAGCCCCAGCATTTT. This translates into CASSGGVLVQPQHF.

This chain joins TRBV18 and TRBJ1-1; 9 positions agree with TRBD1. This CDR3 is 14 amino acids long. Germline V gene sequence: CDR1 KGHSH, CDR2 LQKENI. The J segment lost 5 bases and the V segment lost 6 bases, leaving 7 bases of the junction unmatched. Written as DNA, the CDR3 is TGTGCCAGCTCCCCAGGACAGGGGTTAACTGAAGCTTTCTTT. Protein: CASSPGQGLTEAFF.

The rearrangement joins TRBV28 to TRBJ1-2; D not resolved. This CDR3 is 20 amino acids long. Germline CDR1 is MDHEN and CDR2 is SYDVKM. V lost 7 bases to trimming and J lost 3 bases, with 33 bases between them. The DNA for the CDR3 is TGTGCCAGCAACAATTTGAACATTTGGGTGCCTGCGACGGGAGACTATGGCTACACCTTC. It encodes CASNNLNIWVPATGDYGYTF.

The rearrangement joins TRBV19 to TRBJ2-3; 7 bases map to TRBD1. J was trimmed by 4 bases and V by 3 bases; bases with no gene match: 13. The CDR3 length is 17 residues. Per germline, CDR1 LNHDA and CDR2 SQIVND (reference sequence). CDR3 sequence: CASSIRPDRYGADTQYF. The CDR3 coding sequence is TGTGCCAGTAGTATCCGACCGGACAGGTATGGCGCAGATACGCAGTATTTT.

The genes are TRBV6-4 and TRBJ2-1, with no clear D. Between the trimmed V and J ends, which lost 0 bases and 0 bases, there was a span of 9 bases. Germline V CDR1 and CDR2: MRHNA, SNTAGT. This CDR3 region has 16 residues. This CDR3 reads CASSDSTRNSYNEQFF. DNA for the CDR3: TGTGCCAGCAGTGACTCGACGCGGAACTCCTACAATGAGCAGTTCTTC.

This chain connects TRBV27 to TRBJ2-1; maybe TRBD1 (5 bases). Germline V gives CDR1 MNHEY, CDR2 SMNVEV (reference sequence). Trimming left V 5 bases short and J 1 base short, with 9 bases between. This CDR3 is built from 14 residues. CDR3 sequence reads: CASSLQESYNEQFF. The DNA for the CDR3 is TGTGCCAGCAGTCTACAGGAGTCCTACAATGAGCAGTTCTTC.

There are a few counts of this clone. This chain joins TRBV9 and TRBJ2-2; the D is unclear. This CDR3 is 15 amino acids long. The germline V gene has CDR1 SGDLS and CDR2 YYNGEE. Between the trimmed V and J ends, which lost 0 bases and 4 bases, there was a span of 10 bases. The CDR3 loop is CASSVGADLTGELFF. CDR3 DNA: TGTGCCAGCAGCGTAGGCGCGGATCTCACCGGGGAGCTGTTTTTT.

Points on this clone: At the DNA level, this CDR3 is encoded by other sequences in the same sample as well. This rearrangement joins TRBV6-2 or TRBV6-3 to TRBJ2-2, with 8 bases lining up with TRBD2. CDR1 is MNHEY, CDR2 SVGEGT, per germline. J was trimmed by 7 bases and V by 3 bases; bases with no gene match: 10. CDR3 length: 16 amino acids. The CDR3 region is CASSYGTSGIDGELFF. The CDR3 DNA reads TGTGCCAGCAGTTATGGGACTAGTGGGATCGACGGGGAGCTGTTTTTT.

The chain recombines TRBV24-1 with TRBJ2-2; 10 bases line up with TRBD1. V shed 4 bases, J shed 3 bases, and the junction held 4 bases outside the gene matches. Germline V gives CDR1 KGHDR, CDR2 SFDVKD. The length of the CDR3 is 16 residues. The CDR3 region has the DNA TGTGCCACCAGTGACCCCGGACAGGGGGACACCGGGGAGCTGTTTTTT. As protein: CATSDPGQGDTGELFF.

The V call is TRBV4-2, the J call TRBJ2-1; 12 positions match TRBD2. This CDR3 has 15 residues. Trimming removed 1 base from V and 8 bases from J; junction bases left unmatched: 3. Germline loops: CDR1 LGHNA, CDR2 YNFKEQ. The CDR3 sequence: CASSQGTSGTDEQFF. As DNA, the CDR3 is TGTGCCAGCAGCCAAGGGACTAGCGGGACAGATGAGCAGTTCTTC.

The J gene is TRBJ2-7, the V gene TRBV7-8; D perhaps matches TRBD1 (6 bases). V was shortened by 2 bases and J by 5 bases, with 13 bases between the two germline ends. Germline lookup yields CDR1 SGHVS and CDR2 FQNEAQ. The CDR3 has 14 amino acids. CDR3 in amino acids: CASSLKQGYHEQYF. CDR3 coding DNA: TGTGCCAGCAGCTTAAAGCAGGGGTACCACGAGCAGTACTTC.

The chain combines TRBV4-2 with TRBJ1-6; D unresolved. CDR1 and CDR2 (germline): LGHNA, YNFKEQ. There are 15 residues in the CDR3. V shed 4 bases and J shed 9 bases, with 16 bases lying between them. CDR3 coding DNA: TGTGCCAGCAGCCTCCCTACGGTTGAAGTTTCACCCCTCCACTTT. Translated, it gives CASSLPTVEVSPLHF.

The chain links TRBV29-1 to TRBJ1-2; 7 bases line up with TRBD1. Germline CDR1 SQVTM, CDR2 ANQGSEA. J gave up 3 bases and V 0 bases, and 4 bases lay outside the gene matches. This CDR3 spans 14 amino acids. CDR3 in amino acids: CSVEDWDSYYGYTF. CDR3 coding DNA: TGCAGCGTTGAAGATTGGGACAGCTACTATGGCTACACCTTC.

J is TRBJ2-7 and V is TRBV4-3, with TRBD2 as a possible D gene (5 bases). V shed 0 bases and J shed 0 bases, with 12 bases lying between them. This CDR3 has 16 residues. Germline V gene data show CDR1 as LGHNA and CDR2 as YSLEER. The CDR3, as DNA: TGCGCCAGCAGCCAAGATTTTGAGGGTTACTCCTACGAGCAGTACTTC. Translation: CASSQDFEGYSYEQYF.

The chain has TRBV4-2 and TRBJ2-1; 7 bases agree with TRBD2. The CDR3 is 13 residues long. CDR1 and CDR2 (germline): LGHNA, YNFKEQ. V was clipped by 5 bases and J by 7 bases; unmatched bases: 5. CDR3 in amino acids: CASSFSGPNEQFF. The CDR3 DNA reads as TGTGCCAGCAGCTTTAGCGGGCCTAATGAGCAGTTCTTC.

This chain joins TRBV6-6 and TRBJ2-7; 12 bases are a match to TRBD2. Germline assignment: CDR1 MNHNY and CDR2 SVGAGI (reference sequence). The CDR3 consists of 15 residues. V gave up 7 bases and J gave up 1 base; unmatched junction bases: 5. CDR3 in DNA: TGTGCCAGCAACCCGACTAGCGGGAGTTCCTACGAGCAGTACTTC. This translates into CASNPTSGSSYEQYF.

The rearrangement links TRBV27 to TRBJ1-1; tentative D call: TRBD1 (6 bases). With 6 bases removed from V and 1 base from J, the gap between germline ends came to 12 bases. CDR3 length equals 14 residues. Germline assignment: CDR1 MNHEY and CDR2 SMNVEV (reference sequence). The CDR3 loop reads CASRRGGGNTEAFF. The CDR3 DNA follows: TGTGCCAGCAGGCGAGGGGGTGGGAACACTGAAGCTTTCTTT.

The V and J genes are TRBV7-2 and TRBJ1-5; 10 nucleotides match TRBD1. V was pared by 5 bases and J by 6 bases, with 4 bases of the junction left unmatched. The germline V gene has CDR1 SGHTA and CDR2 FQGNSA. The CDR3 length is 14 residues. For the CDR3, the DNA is TGTGCCAGCAGCAGGGGACAGGGGATTCAGCCCCAGCATTTT. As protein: CASSRGQGIQPQHF.

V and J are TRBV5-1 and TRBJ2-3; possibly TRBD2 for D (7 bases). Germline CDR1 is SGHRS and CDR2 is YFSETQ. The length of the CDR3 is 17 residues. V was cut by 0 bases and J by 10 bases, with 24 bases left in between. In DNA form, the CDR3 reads TGCGCCAGCAGCTTGGAAGGTAGAGGGGGGGCCGGTTTGGCGCAGTATTTT. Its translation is CASSLEGRGGAGLAQYF.

CDR3 sequence: CASARGTTDTQYF. In nucleotides, the CDR3 is TGTGCATCGGCACGGGGGACCACAGATACGCAGTATTTT. V is TRBV6-5 and J is TRBJ2-3; D possibly corresponds to TRBD2 (6 bases). This CDR3 contains 13 residues. Germline loops: CDR1 MNHEY, CDR2 SVGAGI.

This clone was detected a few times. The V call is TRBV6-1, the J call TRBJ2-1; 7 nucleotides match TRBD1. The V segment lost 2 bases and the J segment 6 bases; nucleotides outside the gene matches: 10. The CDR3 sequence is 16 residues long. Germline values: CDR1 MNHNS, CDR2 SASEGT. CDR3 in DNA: TGTGCCAGCAGTGAACTAGGGGGCTTCGGGACCAATGAGCAGTTCTTC. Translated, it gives CASSELGGFGTNEQFF.

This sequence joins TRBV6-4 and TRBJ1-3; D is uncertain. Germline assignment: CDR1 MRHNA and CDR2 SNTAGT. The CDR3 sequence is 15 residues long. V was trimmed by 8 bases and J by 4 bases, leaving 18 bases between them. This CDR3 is CASLSLQATGNTIYF. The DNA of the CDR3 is TGTGCCAGCCTTTCTCTTCAGGCGACCGGAAACACCATATATTTT.

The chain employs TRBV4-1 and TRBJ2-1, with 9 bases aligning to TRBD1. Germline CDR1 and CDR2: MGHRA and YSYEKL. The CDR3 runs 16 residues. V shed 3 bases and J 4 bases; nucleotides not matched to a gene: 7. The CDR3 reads CASSHGRDRVYNEQFF. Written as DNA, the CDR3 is TGCGCCAGCAGCCACGGCCGGGACAGGGTTTACAATGAGCAGTTCTTC.

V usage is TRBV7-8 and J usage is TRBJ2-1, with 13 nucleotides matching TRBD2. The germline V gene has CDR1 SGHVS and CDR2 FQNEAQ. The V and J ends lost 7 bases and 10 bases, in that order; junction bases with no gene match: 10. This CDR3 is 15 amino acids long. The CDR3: CASTPTGLAGREQFF. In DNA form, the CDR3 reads TGTGCCAGCACGCCTACGGGACTAGCGGGAAGAGAGCAGTTCTTC.

The CDR3 region has the DNA TGTGCCAGCAGCCCACAAAGCCAGGGCCTTCCGGGCGAGCAGTACTTC. It yields the protein CASSPQSQGLPGEQYF. This sequence joins TRBV7-8 and TRBJ2-7, with a possible D match to TRBD1 (5 bases). V dropped 5 bases and J dropped 6 bases, with 23 bases sitting between them. The V gene's germline CDR1 is SGHVS and CDR2 FQNEAQ. This CDR3 comprises 16 residues.